Below are 19 T cell receptor beta chains sequenced from a single sample in a study of regulatory T cells in long-lasting Graves disease. Combining iRepertoire HTBI primers with Arm-PCR of CDR3 regions, the authors built TCR beta libraries. A single record per CDR3 protein comes from TCRdb applying MiXCR to the multiplex PCR reads. This table holds roughly 500,000 distinct CDR3 sequences, about 12% found once. Time point defined: newly diagnosed GD, antithyroid drugs for less than 3 months. The authors made the TCR library using RNA they extracted from PBMCs. These records were also assigned to another study, of T cells in Graves' hyperthyroidism and ophthalmopathy.

Sample: peripheral blood mononuclear cells (PBMCs), taken at new diagnosis, from a patient treated with antithyroid drugs. The receptor source for this set is a woman younger than 45 with Graves disease.

This clonotype showed up many times. The chain joins TRBV27 to TRBJ1-5; tentatively, D is TRBD1 (5 bases). V gave up 6 bases and J gave up 2 bases, with 11 bases separating them. This CDR3 has 14 residues. Germline V gene data show CDR1 as MNHEY and CDR2 as SMNVEV (reference sequence). The CDR3 loop reads CASSGGAGNQPQHF. For the CDR3, the DNA is TGTGCCAGCAGCGGGGGAGCGGGCAATCAGCCCCAGCATTTT.

The genes are TRBV19 and TRBJ2-1; no definite D call. This CDR3 contains 16 residues. Germline V gene data show CDR1 as LNHDA and CDR2 as SQIVND (reference sequence). V lost 0 bases, J lost 0 bases, and 9 bases lay in between. The CDR3 here is CASSIDPLASYNEQFF. The CDR3 bases are TGTGCCAGTAGTATAGATCCCCTGGCCTCCTACAATGAGCAGTTCTTC. Looking up the rest from reference TRBV19 and TRBJ2-1 gives the full variable domain: DGGITQSPKYLFRKEGQNVTLSCEQNLNHDAMYWYRQDPGQGLRLIYYSQIVNDFQKGDIAEGYSVSREKKESFPLTVTSAQKNPTAFYLCASSIDPLASYNEQFFGPGTRLTVL.

This clonotype was seen ten or more times. The chain couples TRBV5-1 to TRBJ1-5; D not certain. Trimming removed 0 bases from V and 3 bases from J, with 10 bases in between. CDR1 SGHRS and CDR2 YFSETQ come from the germline V gene. This CDR3 comprises 15 residues. Here the CDR3 DNA reads TGCGCCAGCAGCTTGGTCGGTGGGGACAATCAGCCCCAGCATTTT. Amino acids: CASSLVGGDNQPQHF.

There are many counts of this clonotype. This sequence joins TRBV19 and TRBJ2-7; 7 nucleotides align to TRBD1. Germline V CDR1 and CDR2: LNHDA, SQIVND (reference sequence). The CDR3 sequence is 13 residues long. Unmatched junction bases numbered 5, after V lost 7 bases and J lost 2 bases. In nucleotides, the CDR3 is TGTGCCAGTAATCCGGGACAGACCTACGAGCAGTACTTC. It translates to CASNPGQTYEQYF.

V is TRBV19 and J is TRBJ2-7; perhaps TRBD1 as D (6 bases). Trimming pared 9 bases from V and 2 bases from J, leaving 11 bases between. Germline values: CDR1 LNHDA, CDR2 SQIVND (reference sequence). This CDR3 spans 12 amino acids. For the CDR3, the DNA is TGTGCCAGCAGACAGGTACCCTACGAGCAGTACTTC. This codes for CASRQVPYEQYF.

About this clonotype itself: The likely explanation is a read error, given a far larger clone one base away. The CDR3 sequence: CASMYSPYNEQFF. CDR3 in DNA: TGTGCCAGCATGTACTCCCCTTACAATGAGCAGTTCTTC. The genes are TRBV12-3 or TRBV12-4 and TRBJ2-1; D is unclear. Trimming left V 7 bases short and J 4 bases short, with 11 bases between. The CDR3 is 13 amino acids.

In this sample, this clonotype turned up a few times. This sequence joins TRBV27 and TRBJ2-1; 9 positions agree with TRBD1. The CDR3 is 12 amino acids. Germline trimming cut 10 bases from V and 4 bases from J; bases unmatched to any gene: 2. The germline gives CDR1 MNHEY, CDR2 SMNVEV (reference sequence). The CDR3 loop reads CATQGAYNEQFF. As DNA, the CDR3 is TGTGCCACACAGGGGGCTTACAATGAGCAGTTCTTC.

The chain is built from TRBV11-3 and TRBJ2-2, with D unresolved. CDR1 is SGHNT and CDR2 is YENEEA in the germline V gene. This CDR3 comprises 11 residues. V was trimmed by 6 bases and J by 5 bases, leaving 4 bases between them. The CDR3 DNA follows: TGTGCCAGCAGACAGACCGGGGAGCTGTTTTTT. It yields the protein CASRQTGELFF.

This clonotype was seen only a few times. This chain uses TRBV5-1 with TRBJ2-7, with D perhaps matching TRBD1 (6 bases). CDR3 length: 13 residues. The V end was cut by 0 bases, the J end by 5 bases, with 9 bases between. The germline V gene has CDR1 SGHRS and CDR2 YFSETQ. The CDR3 DNA reads TGCGCCAGCAGCTTGGGTAGGACAGACGAGCAGTACTTC. This encodes CASSLGRTDEQYF. Combining the CDR3 with reference TRBV5-1 and TRBJ2-7 gives the whole variable domain KAGVTQTPRYLIKTRGQQVTLSCSPISGHRSVSWYQQTPGQGLQFLFEYFSETQRNKGNFPGRFSGRQFSNSRSEMNVSTLELGDSALYLCASSLGRTDEQYFGPGTRLTVT.

This clonotype was counted ten times or more. J is TRBJ2-5 and V is TRBV20-1; 13 bases align to TRBD2. Germline CDR1 and CDR2: DFQATT and SNEGSKA (reference sequence). CDR3 length equals 15 residues. After removal of 3 bases from V and 1 base from J, the junction contained 2 bases not matched to a gene. CDR3 bases: TGCAGTGCTAGGGGACTAGCGGGGTCCCAAGAGACCCAGTACTTC. Amino acid sequence: CSARGLAGSQETQYF.

CDR3 amino acids: CASSPHDEQFF. DNA for the CDR3: TGTGCCAGCAGCCCCCATGATGAGCAGTTCTTC. This chain uses TRBV7-2 with TRBJ2-1; D gene uncertain. The CDR3 length is 11 residues. Germline lookup yields CDR1 SGHTA and CDR2 FQGNSA. V gave up 5 bases and J gave up 8 bases, with 7 bases separating them.

The CDR3 sequence: CASSPPIRTANTGELFF. The CDR3 bases are TGTGCCAGCTCACCACCTATCAGGACAGCGAACACCGGGGAGCTGTTTTTT. V and J are TRBV18 and TRBJ2-2; D is perhaps TRBD1 (6 bases). CDR3 length: 17 residues. Germline loops: CDR1 KGHSH, CDR2 LQKENI. Trimming took 0 bases from V and 0 from J, leaving 11 bases between them. The full variable domain, rest sourced from reference TRBV18 and TRBJ2-2, is NAGVMQNPRHLVRRRGQEARLRCSPMKGHSHVYWYRQLPEEGLKFMVYLQKENIIDESGMPKERFSAEFPKEGPSILRIQQVVRGDSAAYFCASSPPIRTANTGELFFGEGSRLTVL.

This clonotype was observed many times. The CDR3 region has the DNA TGTGCCAGCAGCCAAGTTGGGGGCGACAAGGGAGAGACCCAGTACTTC. Protein sequence: CASSQVGGDKGETQYF. This chain uses TRBV4-2 with TRBJ2-5; D perhaps matches TRBD1 (6 bases). This CDR3 has 16 residues. V lost 1 base and J lost 4, with 16 bases in between. Germline assignment: CDR1 LGHNA and CDR2 YNFKEQ.

This clonotype showed up just a few times. The gene calls are TRBV10-3 and TRBJ2-1; D perhaps matches TRBD2 (6 bases). This CDR3 is built from 16 residues. Germline-derived CDR1 and CDR2 are ENHRY and SYGVKD. V lost 3 bases and J 4 bases, leaving 16 bases between the germline ends. For the CDR3, the DNA is TGTGCCATCAGTGAATGGAGCGGGCAAGAATACAATGAGCAGTTCTTC. As protein: CAISEWSGQEYNEQFF.

There are many counts of this clonotype. This chain connects TRBV5-1 to TRBJ2-7; TRBD1 agrees at 10 bases. Germline V lookup: CDR1 SGHRS, CDR2 YFSETQ. CDR3 length: 14 amino acids. The V and J ends lost 5 bases and 3 bases, in that order; junction bases with no gene match: 5. CDR3 sequence (DNA): TGCGCCAGCAGTTGGGACAGGGGTTTCTACGAGCAGTACTTC. Amino acid sequence: CASSWDRGFYEQYF.

At least ten counts were recorded for this clonotype. CDR3 protein: CASRPGVVGNQPQHF. CDR3 sequence (DNA): TGTGCCAGCAGGCCGGGGGTGGTGGGGAATCAGCCCCAGCATTTT. This chain joins TRBV12-3 or TRBV12-4 and TRBJ1-5; the D gene is possibly TRBD1 (5 bases). Trimming removed 6 bases from V and 4 bases from J, with 16 bases in between. This CDR3 spans 15 amino acids.

This clonotype was picked up many times. The chain recombines TRBV29-1 with TRBJ1-2; a weak D match, TRBD1 (5 bases). Germline V gene sequence: CDR1 SQVTM, CDR2 ANQGSEA. The V gene lost 4 bases and the J gene lost 4 bases, with 10 bases spanning the gap. There are 12 residues in the CDR3. Here the CDR3 reads CSVGGDGYGYTF. CDR3 nucleotides: TGCAGCGTTGGGGGGGACGGCTATGGCTACACCTTC. Filled out from reference TRBV29-1 and TRBJ1-2, the complete variable domain reads SAVISQKPSRDICQRGTSLTIQCQVDSQVTMMFWYRQQPGQSLTLIATANQGSEATYESGFVIDKFPISRPNLTFSTLTVSNMSPEDSSIYLCSVGGDGYGYTFGSGTRLTVV.

The J gene is TRBJ2-3, the V gene TRBV2; 12 nucleotides line up with TRBD2. Germline V lookup: CDR1 SNHLY, CDR2 FYNNEI. V shed 7 bases, J shed 3 bases, and the junction held 5 bases outside the gene matches. The CDR3 is made up of 15 amino acids. Here the CDR3 reads CASNRLAGATDTQYF. The CDR3 DNA reads TGTGCCAGCAACAGACTAGCGGGAGCGACAGATACGCAGTATTTT.

This clonotype has ten or more counts. The chain carries TRBV19 and TRBJ1-1, with 7 positions matching TRBD1. There are 14 residues in the CDR3. Losses at the gene ends were 5 bases for V and 1 base for J; bases not matched to a gene: 4. Germline values: CDR1 LNHDA, CDR2 SQIVND (reference sequence). The CDR3 DNA sequence: TGTGCCAGTAGTGTCCGGGACAGGAACACTGAAGCTTTCTTT. Residues: CASSVRDRNTEAFF.